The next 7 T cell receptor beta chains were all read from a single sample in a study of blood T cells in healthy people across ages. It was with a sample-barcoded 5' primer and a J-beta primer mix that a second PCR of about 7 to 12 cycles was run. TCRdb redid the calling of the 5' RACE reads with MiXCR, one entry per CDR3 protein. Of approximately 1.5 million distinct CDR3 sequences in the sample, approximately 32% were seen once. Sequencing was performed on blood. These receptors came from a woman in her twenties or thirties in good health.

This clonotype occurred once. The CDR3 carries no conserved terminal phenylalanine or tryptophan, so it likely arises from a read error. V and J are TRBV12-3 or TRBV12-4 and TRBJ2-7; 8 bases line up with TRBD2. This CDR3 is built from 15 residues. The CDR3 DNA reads TGTGCCAGCAGCCCCGCTAGCGGGCAGTCCTACGGGCAGTACTGC. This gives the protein CASSPASGQSYGQYC.

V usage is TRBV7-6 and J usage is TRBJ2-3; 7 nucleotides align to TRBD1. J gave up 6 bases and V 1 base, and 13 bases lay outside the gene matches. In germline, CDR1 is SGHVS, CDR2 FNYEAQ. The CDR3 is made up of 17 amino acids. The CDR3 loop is CASSLDGQEAQGDTQYF. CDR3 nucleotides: TGTGCCAGCAGCTTAGACGGACAGGAGGCGCAGGGGGATACGCAGTATTTT.

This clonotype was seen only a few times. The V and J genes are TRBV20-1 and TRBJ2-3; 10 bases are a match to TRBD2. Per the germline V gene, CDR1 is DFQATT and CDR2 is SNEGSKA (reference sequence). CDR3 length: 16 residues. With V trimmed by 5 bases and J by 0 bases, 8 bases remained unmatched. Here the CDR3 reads CSASSSGGESTDTQYF. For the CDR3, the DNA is TGCAGTGCTTCCTCTAGCGGGGGCGAAAGCACAGATACGCAGTATTTT.

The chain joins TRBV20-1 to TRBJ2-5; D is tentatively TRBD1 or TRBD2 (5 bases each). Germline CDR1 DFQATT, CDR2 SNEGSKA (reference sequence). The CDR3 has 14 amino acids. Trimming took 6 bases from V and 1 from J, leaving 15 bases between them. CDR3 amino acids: CSAPTDGTQETQYF. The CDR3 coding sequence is TGCAGTGCCCCTACCGACGGGACCCAAGAGACCCAGTACTTC.

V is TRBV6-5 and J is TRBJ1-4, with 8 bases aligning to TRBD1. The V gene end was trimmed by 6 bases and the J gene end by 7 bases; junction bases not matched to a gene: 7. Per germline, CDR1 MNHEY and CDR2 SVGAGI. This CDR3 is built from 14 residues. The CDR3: CASSSTGGVEKLFF. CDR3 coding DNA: TGTGCCAGCAGCTCCACAGGGGGGGTTGAAAAACTGTTTTTT.

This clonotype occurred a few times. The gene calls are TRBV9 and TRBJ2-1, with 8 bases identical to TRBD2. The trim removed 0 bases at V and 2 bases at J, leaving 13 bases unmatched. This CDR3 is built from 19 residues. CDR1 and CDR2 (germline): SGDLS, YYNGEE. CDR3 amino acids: CASSVATSVAGGPYNEQFF. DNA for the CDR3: TGTGCCAGCAGCGTAGCTACATCGGTCGCGGGAGGCCCCTACAATGAGCAGTTCTTC.

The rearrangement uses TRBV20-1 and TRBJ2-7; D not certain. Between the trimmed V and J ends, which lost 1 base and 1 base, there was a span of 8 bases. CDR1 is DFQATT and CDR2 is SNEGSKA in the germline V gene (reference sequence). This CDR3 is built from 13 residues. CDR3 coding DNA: TGCAGTGCTAGAGCGTTACAGTCCTACGAGCAGTACTTC. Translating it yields CSARALQSYEQYF.